This T cell receptor beta chain appears in the sequencing data of a study of vaccination effects on CD4 cells after COVID-19. Whole-study context: Following the second dose by a median of 72 days, the post-vaccine samples were obtained.

In germline, CDR1 is LNHDA, CDR2 SQIVND (reference sequence). Trimming took off 6 bases at V and 0 bases at J, with 13 bases between the two ends. The CDR3 length is 15 residues. Assay used: immunoSEQ multiplex PCR; TCRdb lists only in-frame clones, some missing. Of 45,000 or so clones in the sample, 60% to 75% were seen once. Isolation of CD4+ T cells took place after approximately 10 days of culture. Everyone in the study got two shots of either the BNT162b2 or mRNA-1273 vaccine. Half-medium changes using IL-2 medium occurred on days 3 and 7. As for this clone: Its matching antigen is unknown.

Broader study findings: Among infection- and vaccine-induced clones, marked clonal contraction occurred late after vaccination.

The gene calls are TRBV19 and TRBJ2-3; D is possibly TRBD1 or TRBD2 (6 bases each). Sequenced here: CD4+ T cells from PBMCs cultured without peptide, sampled after COVID-19 vaccination. The sequence was collected from a human donor who received a COVID-19 vaccine. The CDR3 protein is CASRDSGPSTDTQYF. CDR3 sequence (DNA): TGTGCCAGTAGGGACAGCGGGCCTAGCACAGATACGCAGTATTTT.